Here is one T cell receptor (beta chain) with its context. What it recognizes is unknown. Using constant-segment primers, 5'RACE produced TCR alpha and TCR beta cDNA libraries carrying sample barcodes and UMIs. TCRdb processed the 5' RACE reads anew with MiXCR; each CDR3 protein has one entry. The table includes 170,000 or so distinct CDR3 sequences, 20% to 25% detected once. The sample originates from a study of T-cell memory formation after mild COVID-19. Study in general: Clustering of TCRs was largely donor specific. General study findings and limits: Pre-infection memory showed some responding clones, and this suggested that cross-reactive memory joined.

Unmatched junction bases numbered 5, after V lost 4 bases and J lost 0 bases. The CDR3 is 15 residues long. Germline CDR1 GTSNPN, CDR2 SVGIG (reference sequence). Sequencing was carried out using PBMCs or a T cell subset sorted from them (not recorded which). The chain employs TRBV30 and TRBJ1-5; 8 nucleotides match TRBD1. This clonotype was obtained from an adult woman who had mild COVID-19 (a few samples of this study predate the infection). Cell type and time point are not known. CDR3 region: CAWTGGVGSNQPQHF. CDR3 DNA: TGTGCCTGGACAGGGGGCGTAGGTAGCAATCAGCCCCAGCATTTT.